Listed below are T cell receptor beta chains from one sample, sequenced in a study of PD-L1 blockade in urothelial cancer. Sequenced by immunoSEQ multiplex PCR; TCRdb stores in-frame clones only, minus some. In the table there are just over 35,000 clones, about a third of which are singletons. Sequenced material: tumor tissue, taken before atezolizumab (anti-PD-L1) treatment. The receptors here all came from a man between 60 and 75 years old with urothelial cancer. Both conserved end residues are part of each CDR3. A D gene is named only where the DNA matches it firmly. Expanded clones are given a class, and other clones once, few, many or no size at all.

D gene: TRBD2
clone size: few
J gene: TRBJ2-5
V gene: TRBV23-1
CDR3 protein: CASSQDSAGGSETQYF
CDR3 DNA: TGCGCCAGCAGCCAAGATTCGGCGGGAGGGAGCGAGACCCAGTACTTC

D gene: .
clone size: .
J gene: TRBJ1-2
V gene: TRBV28
CDR3 protein: CASSRGPNGYTF
CDR3 DNA: TGTGCCAGCAGTAGGGGCCCAAATGGCTACACCTTC

D gene: .
clone size: few
J gene: TRBJ1-2
V gene: TRBV9
CDR3 protein: CAGGRSPYGYTF
CDR3 DNA: TGTGCCGGAGGCAGGAGCCCCTATGGCTACACCTTC

D gene: TRBD1
clone size: .
J gene: TRBJ1-6
V gene: TRBV19
CDR3 protein: CASDRGDPNSPLHF
CDR3 DNA: TGTGCCAGTGACAGGGGGGATCCCAATTCACCCCTCCACTTT

D gene: TRBD1
clone size: once
J gene: TRBJ1-2
V gene: TRBV19
CDR3 protein: CASIQGRNYGYTF
CDR3 DNA: TGTGCCAGTATACAGGGGCGGAACTATGGCTACACCTTC

D gene: .
clone size: .
J gene: TRBJ1-1
V gene: TRBV6-8
CDR3 protein: CASSYSQASPWDEAFF
CDR3 DNA: TGTGCCAGCAGTTATTCACAGGCCTCTCCGTGGGATGAAGCTTTCTTT

D gene: .
clone size: few
J gene: TRBJ1-5
V gene: TRBV11-3
CDR3 protein: CASSLEGNSNQPQHF
CDR3 DNA: TGTGCCAGCAGCTTAGAGGGAAATAGCAATCAGCCCCAGCATTTT

D gene: TRBD1
clone size: .
J gene: TRBJ2-7
V gene: TRBV6-8
CDR3 protein: CASRTGDRSSEQYF
CDR3 DNA: TGTGCCAGCAGGACCGGGGACAGGTCAAGCGAGCAGTACTTC

D gene: .
clone size: .
J gene: TRBJ2-2
V gene: TRBV28
CDR3 protein: CASITNTGELFF
CDR3 DNA: TGTGCCAGCATTACAAACACCGGGGAGCTGTTTTTT

D gene: .
clone size: .
J gene: TRBJ2-7
V gene: TRBV29-1
CDR3 protein: CSVASMPYEQYF
CDR3 DNA: TGCAGCGTTGCGTCCATGCCCTACGAGCAGTACTTC

D gene: TRBD2
clone size: .
J gene: TRBJ2-1
V gene: TRBV5-1
CDR3 protein: CASSWLAGVYNEQFF
CDR3 DNA: TGCGCCAGCAGCTGGCTAGCGGGGGTCTACAATGAGCAGTTCTTC

D gene: TRBD1
clone size: .
J gene: TRBJ2-7
V gene: TRBV18
CDR3 protein: CASSPLGQGYEQYF
CDR3 DNA: TGTGCCAGCTCACCATTGGGACAGGGTTACGAGCAGTACTTC

D gene: TRBD1
clone size: few
J gene: TRBJ1-1
V gene: TRBV6-8
CDR3 protein: CATADGTGGHEAFF
CDR3 DNA: TGTGCCACCGCTGACGGGACAGGGGGCCATGAAGCTTTCTTT

D gene: .
clone size: .
J gene: TRBJ2-6
V gene: TRBV29-1
CDR3 protein: CSAGGYSGANVLTF
CDR3 DNA: TGCAGCGCCGGTGGGTACTCTGGGGCCAACGTCCTGACTTTC

D gene: .
clone size: .
J gene: TRBJ1-1
V gene: TRBV11-3
CDR3 protein: CASSLGARAANTEAFF
CDR3 DNA: TGTGCCAGCAGCTTAGGTGCCAGGGCCGCGAACACTGAAGCTTTCTTT

D gene: .
clone size: .
J gene: TRBJ2-7
V gene: TRBV19
CDR3 protein: CASSTQTSVAYEQYF
CDR3 DNA: TGTGCCAGTAGTACCCAGACTAGTGTGGCCTACGAGCAGTACTTC

D gene: .
clone size: .
J gene: TRBJ1-5
V gene: TRBV19
CDR3 protein: CASSIRRGDQPQHF
CDR3 DNA: TGTGCCAGTAGTATTCGTCGGGGGGACCAGCCCCAGCATTTT

D gene: TRBD2
clone size: many
J gene: TRBJ2-7
V gene: TRBV11-3
CDR3 protein: CARSGSPAPFSYEQYF
CDR3 DNA: TGTGCCAGGAGCGGGAGCCCGGCCCCTTTTTCCTACGAGCAGTACTTC

D gene: .
clone size: few
J gene: TRBJ2-7
V gene: TRBV6-8
CDR3 protein: CASMPGGGYEQYF
CDR3 DNA: TGTGCCAGCATGCCCGGGGGCGGTTACGAGCAGTACTTC

D gene: TRBD1
clone size: .
J gene: TRBJ1-1
V gene: TRBV5-1
CDR3 protein: CASSPISDRDTEAFF
CDR3 DNA: TGCGCCAGCAGCCCAATCTCCGACAGGGACACTGAAGCTTTCTTT

D gene: TRBD1
clone size: .
J gene: TRBJ1-1
V gene: TRBV19
CDR3 protein: CASSWTGRLETEAFF
CDR3 DNA: TGTGCCAGTAGTTGGACAGGTAGGCTCGAAACTGAAGCTTTCTTT

D gene: .
clone size: .
J gene: TRBJ2-5
V gene: TRBV29-1
CDR3 protein: CSVEALGETQYF
CDR3 DNA: TGCAGCGTAGAGGCCCTTGGGGAGACCCAGTACTTC